This T cell receptor beta chain is drawn from a study of PD-L1 blockade in urothelial cancer. Study-wide background: Median T cell yield from blood was around 140,000.

V lost 1 base and J lost 2, with 6 bases in between. Germline values: CDR1 SGHAT, CDR2 FQNNGV. This CDR3 contains 13 residues. Synthetic TCR analog templates were spiked into each PCR. Here immunoSEQ multiplex PCR was the method, and the copy in TCRdb shows in-frame clones only, minus some. Among under 35,000 clones listed, about 89% were seen once. Study-wide points: Where pretreatment blood TCR clonality fell below the median, better survival was predicted.

This sample's time point: peripheral blood 6 weeks after treatment start. Pretreatment and on-treatment samples were taken, numbering 1 to 8 per patient. Concerning this clone: Its antigen remains unknown.

The source is a man older than 75 with urothelial cancer. The chain joins TRBV11-2 to TRBJ2-7, with D unclear. The input for sequencing was PBMCs, taken around atezolizumab (anti-PD-L1) treatment. The CDR3 sequence is CASSLAGAYEQYF. The CDR3 nucleotides read TGTGCCAGCAGCTTAGCAGGTGCCTACGAGCAGTACTTC.